What follows are 21 T cell receptor beta chains derived from one specimen sequenced in a study of T cell responses to AZD1222 COVID-19 vaccine. Assay used: immunoSEQ multiplex PCR; TCRdb lists only in-frame clones, some missing. The sample lists about 150,000 clones; around 91% were seen once. This specimen was peripheral blood, taken on day 0 of AZD1222 vaccination. These receptors were taken from an adult in good health.

The chain has TRBV7-3 and TRBJ2-7; 9 nucleotides line up with TRBD1. This CDR3 region has 14 residues. Trimming at V came to 0 bases and at J to 6 bases, leaving 3 bases not matched to a gene. Germline loops: CDR1 SGHTA, CDR2 FQGTGA. The CDR3 nucleotides are TGTGCCAGCAGCTTAACAGGGACAGGGCGCGAGCAGTACTTC. This translates into CASSLTGTGREQYF. The full variable domain, in which reference TRBV7-3 and TRBJ2-7 provide the parts outside the CDR3, is GAGVSQTPSNKVTEKGKYVELRCDPISGHTALYWYRQSLGQGPEFLIYFQGTGAADDSGLPNDRFFAVRPEGSVSTLKIQRTERGDSAVYLCASSLTGTGREQYFGPGTRLTVT.

The chain joins TRBV7-2 to TRBJ2-7; D not resolved. Germline V gene lookup returns CDR1 SGHTA and CDR2 FQGNSA. The CDR3 is 15 amino acids. Trimming took off 0 bases at V and 4 bases at J, with 13 bases between the two ends. CDR3 in DNA: TGTGCCAGCAGCTTAGCCATGGGTTTGGGATACGAGCAGTACTTC. It codes for CASSLAMGLGYEQYF.

The V and J genes are TRBV3-1 (or the pseudogene TRBV3-2) and TRBJ1-4; D is unclear. The CDR3 totals 17 residues. Trimming took off 0 bases at V and 3 bases at J, with 14 bases between the two ends. Per germline, CDR1 LGHDT and CDR2 YNNKEL (reference sequence). The chain's CDR3 is CASSQDADVGSNEKLFF. In DNA form, the CDR3 reads TGTGCCAGCAGCCAAGACGCCGACGTTGGGTCTAATGAAAAACTGTTTTTT.

The chain links TRBV27 to TRBJ2-2; TRBD2 matches 10 bases. Germline V gene data show CDR1 as MNHEY and CDR2 as SMNVEV (reference sequence). V lost 5 bases and J lost 9; bases outside the gene matches: 9. This CDR3 is 15 amino acids long. Here the CDR3 reads CASSRGSGGARELFF. CDR3 bases: TGTGCCAGCAGTCGGGGGAGCGGGGGGGCCAGGGAGCTGTTTTTT.

The chain has TRBV11-1 and TRBJ1-1; maybe TRBD1 (6 bases). Germline CDR1 is SGHAT and CDR2 is FQDESV (reference sequence). This CDR3 spans 16 amino acids. Trimming took 2 bases from V and 0 from J, leaving 13 bases between them. The CDR3 DNA sequence: TGTGCCAGCAGCTTAAATGGGGACACCATGAACACTGAAGCTTTCTTT. Translated: CASSLNGDTMNTEAFF.

V and J are TRBV18 and TRBJ1-6, with TRBD1 matching 12 bases. CDR3 size: 16 residues. From germline, CDR1 is KGHSH and CDR2 LQKENI. V dropped 0 bases and J dropped 14; count of bases not matched to a gene: 8. The CDR3 loop reads CASSPPGTGGWLSLHF. CDR3 in DNA: TGTGCCAGCTCACCACCGGGGACAGGGGGCTGGTTGTCCCTCCACTTT.

The chain links TRBV12-3 or TRBV12-4 to TRBJ2-7; tentatively, D is TRBD2 (5 bases). The CDR3 length is 13 residues. The V gene lost 6 bases and the J gene lost 2 bases, with 11 bases spanning the gap. The CDR3 nucleotides read TGTGCCAGCAGATTGGACGGGACCTACGAGCAGTACTTC. Protein sequence: CASRLDGTYEQYF.

In this sample, this clone turned up once. The CDR3 loop reads CASSSGETNYGYTF. The CDR3 nucleotides are TGTGCCAGCAGCTCCGGGGAAACTAACTATGGCTACACCTTC. The V call is TRBV2, the J call TRBJ1-2, with D hard to call. With 6 bases removed from V and 0 bases from J, the gap between germline ends came to 11 bases. The CDR3 runs 14 residues. Per the germline V gene, CDR1 is SNHLY and CDR2 is FYNNEI.

J is TRBJ2-5 and V is TRBV13; 8 bases fit TRBD2. This CDR3 comprises 16 residues. With 5 bases clipped from V and 4 bases from J, the junction kept 12 bases outside the gene matches. Germline V CDR1 and CDR2: PRHDT, FYEKMQ (reference sequence). This CDR3 reads CASSLLGVAGTETQYF. The CDR3 region has the DNA TGTGCCAGCAGCCTCCTCGGTGTAGCGGGGACAGAGACCCAGTACTTC. Looking up the rest from reference TRBV13 and TRBJ2-5 gives the full variable domain: AAGVIQSPRHLIKEKRETATLKCYPIPRHDTVYWYQQGPGQDPQFLISFYEKMQSDKGSIPDRFSAQQFSDYHSELNMSSLELGDSALYFCASSLLGVAGTETQYFGPGTRLLVL.

The chain is built from TRBV27 and TRBJ2-7, with 10 bases identical to TRBD2. CDR1 and CDR2 from the germline V gene are MNHEY and SMNVEV (reference sequence). Losses at the gene ends were 4 bases for V and 3 bases for J; bases not matched to a gene: 6. CDR3 length equals 15 residues. CDR3 bases: TGTGCCAGCAGTTCATTAGCGGGGGGAAACTACGAGCAGTACTTC. Protein sequence: CASSSLAGGNYEQYF.

The chain joins TRBV7-9 to TRBJ1-5; D remains ambiguous. From germline, CDR1 is SEHNR and CDR2 FQNEAQ (reference sequence). The CDR3 loop spans 15 amino acids. Trimming took 1 base from V and 0 from J, leaving 7 bases between them. The CDR3 bases are TGTGCCAGCAGCTTAGGGCAGGCTAGCAATCAGCCCCAGCATTTT. Translation: CASSLGQASNQPQHF.

The J gene is TRBJ2-5, the V gene TRBV28, with TRBD1 identical over 7 bases. J lost 3 bases, V lost 6 bases, and 10 bases had no gene match. Per the germline V gene, CDR1 is MDHEN and CDR2 is SYDVKM. The length of the CDR3 is 15 residues. The CDR3 here is CASRWRQGRKETQYF. Written as DNA, the CDR3 is TGTGCCAGCAGGTGGCGACAGGGCCGGAAAGAGACCCAGTACTTC.

J is TRBJ2-1 and V is TRBV7-9; D unresolved. CDR1 is SEHNR, CDR2 FQNEAQ, per germline (reference sequence). CDR3 length equals 12 residues. V gave up 3 bases and J gave up 3 bases, with 3 bases separating them. CDR3 residues: CASSLGYNEQFF. In DNA form, the CDR3 reads TGTGCCAGCAGCTTGGGCTACAATGAGCAGTTCTTC.

The V gene is TRBV12-5, the J gene TRBJ2-1, with 13 positions matching TRBD2. This CDR3 comprises 15 residues. The germline CDR1 and CDR2 sequences are LGHNT and FRNRAP. The trim removed 6 bases at V and 6 bases at J, leaving 5 bases unmatched. The CDR3 region is CASGDGLAGANEQFF. DNA for the CDR3: TGTGCTAGTGGCGACGGACTAGCGGGAGCCAATGAGCAGTTCTTC.

This sequence joins TRBV21-1 and TRBJ2-1; whether TRBD1, the table's D call, matches the DNA was not checked. TRBV21-1 is marked as a pseudogene. The CDR3 has 15 amino acids. The CDR3 spells CASSKVIQIYNEQFF. The DNA for the CDR3 is TGTGCCAGCAGCAAAGTGATACAAATTTACAATGAGCAGTTCTTC.

The CDR3 sequence is CASSNRGFYGYTF. The CDR3 DNA reads as TGTGCCAGCAGTAACAGGGGGTTCTATGGCTACACCTTC. The chain combines TRBV6-5 with TRBJ1-2; 8 positions match TRBD1. Germline assignment: CDR1 MNHEY and CDR2 SVGAGI. CDR3 length equals 13 residues. Unmatched junction bases numbered 3, after V lost 5 bases and J lost 4 bases.

V gene TRBV4-1 combines with J gene TRBJ1-4; D call uncertain. The CDR3 spans 19 residues. CDR1 and CDR2 (germline): MGHRA, YSYEKL. V was cut by 1 base and J by 3 bases, with 21 bases left in between. The CDR3 is CASSQVERKSARPNEKLFF. CDR3 sequence (DNA): TGCGCCAGCAGCCAAGTGGAAAGGAAGTCGGCCCGCCCTAATGAAAAACTGTTTTTT.

The J gene is TRBJ2-7, the V gene TRBV19, with a weak D call TRBD2 (6 bases). V was shortened by 4 bases and J by 2 bases, with 15 bases between the two germline ends. Germline-derived CDR1 and CDR2 are LNHDA and SQIVND (reference sequence). The CDR3 totals 15 residues. The CDR3 here is CASSTGLGGTYEQYF. CDR3 DNA: TGTGCCAGTAGTACCGGCCTCGGGGGTACCTACGAGCAGTACTTC.

The V gene is TRBV7-2, the J gene TRBJ1-1; TRBD1 matches at 9 bases. This CDR3 comprises 14 residues. V shed 4 bases, J shed 5 bases, and the junction held 5 bases outside the gene matches. Germline CDR1 reads SGHTA; CDR2 reads FQGNSA. Here the CDR3 reads CASSSRQGVTEAFF. CDR3 DNA sequence: TGTGCCAGCAGCTCTCGACAGGGGGTTACTGAAGCTTTCTTT.

CDR3 in amino acids: CASSNVGRQQETQYF. In DNA, the CDR3 is TGTGCCAGCAGCAATGTGGGACGGCAACAAGAGACCCAGTACTTC. This chain uses TRBV21-1 with TRBJ2-5. TRBV21-1 is noted as a pseudogene. The CDR3 has 15 amino acids.

V and J are TRBV19 and TRBJ1-1; D call uncertain. This CDR3 is 15 amino acids long. The germline V and J ends were trimmed by 3 bases and 5 bases, with 16 bases remaining between them. Germline CDR1 is LNHDA and CDR2 is SQIVND (reference sequence). Here the CDR3 reads CASSMGWGSLTEAFF. The CDR3 coding sequence is TGTGCCAGTAGTATGGGCTGGGGAAGTTTGACTGAAGCTTTCTTT.